The present T cell receptor (beta chain) was sequenced within a study of blood T cell repertoires in COVID-19. About the study: The United States, Italy and Spain supplied acute and convalescent COVID-19 samples. The analysed material was cDNA or gDNA that came from T cells, B-cell-depleted T cells, or PBMCs.

In the original processing: Amplification from reference gene primers served as the basis for estimated nucleated cell counts. The repertoire was sequenced with immunoSEQ multiplex PCR; TCRdb's copy has only in-frame clones and lacks some. V, J and clone size reflect that table, while D and trimming were determined from the DNA. The sample shows 150,000 to 200,000 clones, around nine tenths of them seen only once. The CDR3 spans 15 residues. The V gene's germline CDR1 is LGHDT and CDR2 YNNKEL (reference sequence). V was cut by 0 bases and J by 8 bases, with 16 bases left in between. The sequenced material came from peripheral blood. The chain couples TRBV3-1 (or the pseudogene TRBV3-2) to TRBJ1-2; tentatively, D is TRBD1 (6 bases). The TCR was taken from a man between 65 and 85 years old with acute or convalescent COVID-19. CDR3 in amino acids: CASSQDGGGAEGYTF. The DNA of the CDR3 is TGTGCCAGCAGCCAAGATGGTGGGGGCGCGGAGGGCTACACCTTC.